This T cell receptor (beta chain) was captured in a study of technical replicates of blood from a handful of donors. The method was immunoSEQ multiplex PCR; TCRdb's version includes in-frame clones alone and lacks a portion of them. The sample comprises about 83,000 clones, approximately 90% of which are singletons, and 0.25% to 0.35% rests with the top ten. This clone showed up just once. What was sequenced was T cells isolated from PBMCs. The sequence came from a human donor in good health.

The CDR3, as DNA: TGCGCCAGCAGCGCTAGACAGGGAGGGAACACCGGGGAGCTGTTTTTT. Translation gives CASSARQGGNTGELFF. This chain uses TRBV10-2 with TRBJ2-2, with D possibly matching TRBD1 (7 bases). Germline loops: CDR1 WSHSY, CDR2 SAAADI. The V end was cut by 6 bases, the J end by 1 base, with 15 bases between. This CDR3 region has 16 residues.